The TCR beta chain under discussion was sequenced for a study of graft-versus-host responses after intestinal transplantation. Study overall: Each transplant was multivisceral, liver-intestinal, or isolated intestinal.

The V end lost 2 bases, the J end lost 0 bases, and 10 bases lay between the germline ends. Germline assignment: CDR1 MNHEY and CDR2 SVGAGI. The length of the CDR3 is 15 residues. A remark on this clone: Its specificity is not known.

Repertoires were generated with immunoSEQ multiplex PCR, while TCRdb's copy carries only in-frame clones and drops some. The table has over 65,000 clones, more than 85% seen once. This sample comprised unstimulated CD8+ T cells sorted from spleen or lymph node cells, obtained before transplant. The rearrangement joins TRBV6-5 to TRBJ1-1; D gene ambiguous. This clonotype originated in a human donor who was the organ donor for an intestinal transplant. The CDR3 coding sequence is TGTGCCAGCAGTTACGGCGAGGCCGTGAACACTGAAGCTTTCTTT. This translates into CASSYGEAVNTEAFF.